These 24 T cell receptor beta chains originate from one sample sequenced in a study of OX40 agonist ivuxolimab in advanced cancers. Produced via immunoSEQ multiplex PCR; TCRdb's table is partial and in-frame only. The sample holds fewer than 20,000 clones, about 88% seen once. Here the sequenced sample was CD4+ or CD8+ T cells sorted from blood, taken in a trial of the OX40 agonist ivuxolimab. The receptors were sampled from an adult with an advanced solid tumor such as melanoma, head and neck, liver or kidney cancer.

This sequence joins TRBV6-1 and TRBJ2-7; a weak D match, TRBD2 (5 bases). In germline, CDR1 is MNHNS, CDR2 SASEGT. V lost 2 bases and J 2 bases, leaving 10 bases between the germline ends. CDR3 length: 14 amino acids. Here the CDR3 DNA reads TGTGCCAGCAGTGAAATTGGGGAGACCTACGAGCAGTACTTC. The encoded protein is CASSEIGETYEQYF.

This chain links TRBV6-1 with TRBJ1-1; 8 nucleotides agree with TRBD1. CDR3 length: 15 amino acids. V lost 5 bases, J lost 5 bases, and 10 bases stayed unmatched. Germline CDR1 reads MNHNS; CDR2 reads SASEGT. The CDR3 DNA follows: TGTGCCAGCAGTCCACAACCCCAGGGGGCAACTGAAGCTTTCTTT. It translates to CASSPQPQGATEAFF.

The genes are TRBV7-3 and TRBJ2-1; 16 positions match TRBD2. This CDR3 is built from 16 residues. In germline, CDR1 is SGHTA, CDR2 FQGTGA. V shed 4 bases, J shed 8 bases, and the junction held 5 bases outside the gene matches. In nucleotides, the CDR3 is TGTGCCAGCAGCTCGTCGGGGACTAGCGGGAGGGATGAGCAGTTCTTC. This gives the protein CASSSSGTSGRDEQFF.

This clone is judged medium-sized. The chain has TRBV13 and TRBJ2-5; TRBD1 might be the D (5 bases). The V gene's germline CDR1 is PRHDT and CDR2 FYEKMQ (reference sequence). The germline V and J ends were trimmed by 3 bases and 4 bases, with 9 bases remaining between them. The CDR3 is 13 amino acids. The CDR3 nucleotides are TGTGCCAGCAGCTTGACAGAACGAGAGACCCAGTACTTC. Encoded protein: CASSLTERETQYF.

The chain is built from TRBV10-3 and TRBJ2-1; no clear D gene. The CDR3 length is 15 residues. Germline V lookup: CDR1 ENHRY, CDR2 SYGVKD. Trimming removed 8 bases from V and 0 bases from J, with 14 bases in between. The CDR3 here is CAILKATSSYNEQFF. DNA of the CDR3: TGTGCCATCCTAAAGGCCACGAGCTCCTACAATGAGCAGTTCTTC.

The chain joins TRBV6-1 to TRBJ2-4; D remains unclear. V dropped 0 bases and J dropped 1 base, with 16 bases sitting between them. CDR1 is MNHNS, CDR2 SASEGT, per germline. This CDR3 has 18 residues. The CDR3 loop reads CASSEALESIRAKNIQYF. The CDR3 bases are TGTGCCAGCAGTGAAGCGCTTGAAAGTATACGCGCCAAAAACATTCAGTACTTC.

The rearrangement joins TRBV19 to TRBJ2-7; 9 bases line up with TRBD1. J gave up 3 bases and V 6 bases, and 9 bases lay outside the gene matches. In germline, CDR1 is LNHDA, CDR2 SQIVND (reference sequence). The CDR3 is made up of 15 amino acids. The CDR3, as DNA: TGTGCCAGTAGGGGCGGCCGGGACAGGGTCTACGAGCAGTACTTC. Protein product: CASRGGRDRVYEQYF.

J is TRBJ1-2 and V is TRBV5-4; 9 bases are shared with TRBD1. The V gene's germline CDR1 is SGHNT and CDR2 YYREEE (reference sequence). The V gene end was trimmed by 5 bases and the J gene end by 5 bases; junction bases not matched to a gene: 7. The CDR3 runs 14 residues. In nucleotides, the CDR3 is TGTGCCAGCAGGATACAGGGGGCGGGGTATGGCTACACCTTC. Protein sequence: CASRIQGAGYGYTF.

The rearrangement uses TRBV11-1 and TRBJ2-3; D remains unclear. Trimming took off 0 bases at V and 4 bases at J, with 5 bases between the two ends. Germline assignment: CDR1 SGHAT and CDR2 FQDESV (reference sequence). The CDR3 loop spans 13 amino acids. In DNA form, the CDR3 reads TGTGCCAGCAGCTTAGCGAAGGCAGATACGCAGTATTTT. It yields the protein CASSLAKADTQYF.

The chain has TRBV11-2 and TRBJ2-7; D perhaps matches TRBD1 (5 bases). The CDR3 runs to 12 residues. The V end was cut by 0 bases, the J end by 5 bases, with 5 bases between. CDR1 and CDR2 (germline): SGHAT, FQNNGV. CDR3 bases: TGTGCCAGCAGCTTAGACAGGGACGAGCAGTACTTC. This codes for CASSLDRDEQYF. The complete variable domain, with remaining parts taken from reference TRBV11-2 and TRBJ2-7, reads EAGVAQSPRYKIIEKRQSVAFWCNPISGHATLYWYQQILGQGPKLLIQFQNNGVVDDSQLPKDRFSAERLKGVDSTLKIQPAKLEDSAVYLCASSLDRDEQYFGPGTRLTVT.

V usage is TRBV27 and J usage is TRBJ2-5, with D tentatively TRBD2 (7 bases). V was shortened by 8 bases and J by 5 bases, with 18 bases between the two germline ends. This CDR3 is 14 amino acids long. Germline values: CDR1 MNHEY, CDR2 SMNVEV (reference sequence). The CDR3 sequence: CASWGRGGRETQYF. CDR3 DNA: TGTGCCAGCTGGGGTAGGGGGGGAAGGGAGACCCAGTACTTC.

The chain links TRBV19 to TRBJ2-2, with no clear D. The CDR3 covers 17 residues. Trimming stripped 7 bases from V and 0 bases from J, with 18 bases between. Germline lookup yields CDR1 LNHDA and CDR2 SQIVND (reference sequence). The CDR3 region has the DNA TGTGCCAGTACTTCGAAAGAGTGGGGTTCGAACACCGGGGAGCTGTTTTTT. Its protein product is CASTSKEWGSNTGELFF.

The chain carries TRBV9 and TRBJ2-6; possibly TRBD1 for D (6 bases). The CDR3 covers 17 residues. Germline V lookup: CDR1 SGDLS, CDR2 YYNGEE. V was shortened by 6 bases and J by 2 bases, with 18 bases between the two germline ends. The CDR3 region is CASTPELTGTGANVLTF. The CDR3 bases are TGTGCCAGCACGCCTGAACTGACAGGAACTGGGGCCAACGTCCTGACTTTC. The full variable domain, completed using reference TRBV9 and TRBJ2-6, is DSGVTQTPKHLITATGQRVTLRCSPRSGDLSVYWYQQSLDQGLQFLIQYYNGEERAKGNILERFSAQQFPDLHSELNLSSLELGDSALYFCASTPELTGTGANVLTFGAGSRLTVL.

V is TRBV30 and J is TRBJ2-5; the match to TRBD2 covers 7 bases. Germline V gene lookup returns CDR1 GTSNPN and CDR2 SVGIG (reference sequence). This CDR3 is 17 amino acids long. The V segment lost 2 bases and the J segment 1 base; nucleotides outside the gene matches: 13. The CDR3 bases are TGTGCCTGGAGTCCCCCCCTTGGACTAGGGGTCCAAGAGACCCAGTACTTC. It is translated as CAWSPPLGLGVQETQYF.

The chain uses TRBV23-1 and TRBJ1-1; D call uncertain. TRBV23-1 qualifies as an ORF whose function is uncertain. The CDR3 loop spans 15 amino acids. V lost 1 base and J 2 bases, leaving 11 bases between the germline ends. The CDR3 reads CASSQLGGPNTEAFF. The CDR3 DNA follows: TGCGCCAGCAGTCAATTAGGCGGGCCTAACACTGAAGCTTTCTTT.

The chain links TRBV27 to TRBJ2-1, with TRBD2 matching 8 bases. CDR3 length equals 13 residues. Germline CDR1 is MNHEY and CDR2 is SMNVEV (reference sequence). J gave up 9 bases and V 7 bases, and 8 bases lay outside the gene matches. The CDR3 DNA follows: TGTGCCAGCAACAGCGGGAGTGAGGTTGAGCAGTTCTTC. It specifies CASNSGSEVEQFF.

Written as DNA, the CDR3 is TGTGCCAGCGCGGACGGAACCTACGAGCAGTACTTC. Encoded protein: CASADGTYEQYF. The V call is TRBV7-9, the J call TRBJ2-5, with D unresolved. The J call may be wrong; the DNA end is better matched by TRBJ2-7. Germline assignment: CDR1 SEHNR and CDR2 FQNEAQ (reference sequence). The CDR3 loop spans 12 amino acids.

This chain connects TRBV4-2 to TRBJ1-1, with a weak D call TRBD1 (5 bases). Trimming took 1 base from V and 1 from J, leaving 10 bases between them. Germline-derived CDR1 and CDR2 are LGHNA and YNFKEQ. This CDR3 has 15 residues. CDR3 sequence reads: CASSQGRGGNTEAFF. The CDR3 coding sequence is TGTGCCAGCAGCCAAGGACGGGGGGGGAACACTGAAGCTTTCTTT.

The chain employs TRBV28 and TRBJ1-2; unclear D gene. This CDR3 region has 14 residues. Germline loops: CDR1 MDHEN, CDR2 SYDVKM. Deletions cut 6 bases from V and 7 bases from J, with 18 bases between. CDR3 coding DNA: TGTGCCAGCAGCCCCCTTGTCGGGGAGTTTGGCTACACCTTC. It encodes CASSPLVGEFGYTF.

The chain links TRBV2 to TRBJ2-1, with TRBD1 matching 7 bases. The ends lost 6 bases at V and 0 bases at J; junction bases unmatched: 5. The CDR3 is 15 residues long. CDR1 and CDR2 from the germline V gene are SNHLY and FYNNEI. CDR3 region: CASSQGDSSYNEQFF. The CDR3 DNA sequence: TGTGCCAGCAGCCAAGGGGACAGCTCCTACAATGAGCAGTTCTTC. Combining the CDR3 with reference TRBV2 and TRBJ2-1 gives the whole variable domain EPEVTQTPSHQVTQMGQEVILRCVPISNHLYFYWYRQILGQKVEFLVSFYNNEISEKSEIFDDQFSVERPDGSNFTLKIRSTKLEDSAMYFCASSQGDSSYNEQFFGPGTRLTVL.

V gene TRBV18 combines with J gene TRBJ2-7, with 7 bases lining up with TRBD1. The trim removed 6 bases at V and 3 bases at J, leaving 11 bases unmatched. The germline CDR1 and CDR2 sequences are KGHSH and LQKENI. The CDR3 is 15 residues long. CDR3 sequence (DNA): TGTGCCAGCTCCCGCCCACCGGGACAGAGCTACGAGCAGTACTTC. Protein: CASSRPPGQSYEQYF. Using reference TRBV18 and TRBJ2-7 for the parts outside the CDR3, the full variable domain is NAGVMQNPRHLVRRRGQEARLRCSPMKGHSHVYWYRQLPEEGLKFMVYLQKENIIDESGMPKERFSAEFPKEGPSILRIQQVVRGDSAAYFCASSRPPGQSYEQYFGPGTRLTVT.

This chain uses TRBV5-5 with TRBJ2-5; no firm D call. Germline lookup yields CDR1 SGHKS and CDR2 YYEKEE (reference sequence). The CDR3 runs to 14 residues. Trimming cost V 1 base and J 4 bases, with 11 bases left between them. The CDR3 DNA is TGTGCCAGCAGCTTGTCACGGGTTGGAGAGACCCAGTACTTC. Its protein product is CASSLSRVGETQYF.

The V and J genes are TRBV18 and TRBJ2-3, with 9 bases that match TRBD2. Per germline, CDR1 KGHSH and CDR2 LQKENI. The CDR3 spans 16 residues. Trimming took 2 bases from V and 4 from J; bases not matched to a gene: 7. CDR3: CASSPILAGNPDTQYF. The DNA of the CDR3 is TGTGCCAGCTCACCAATCCTAGCGGGAAATCCAGATACGCAGTATTTT.

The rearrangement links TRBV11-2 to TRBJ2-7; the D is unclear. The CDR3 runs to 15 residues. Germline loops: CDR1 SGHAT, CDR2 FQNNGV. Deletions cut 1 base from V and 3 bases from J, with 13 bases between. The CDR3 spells CASSLARGANYEQYF. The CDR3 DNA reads TGTGCCAGCAGCTTAGCCCGAGGAGCGAACTACGAGCAGTACTTC.